A single sample is the source of the 27 T cell receptor beta chains below, sequenced in a study of shared clonotypes between healthy human individuals (TCRdb year 2020). The library was produced with the immunoSEQ multiplex PCR assay. The table comes from immuneACCESS by way of TCRdb, which keeps in-frame sequences with V and J called. Part of the clones is missing from these tables; in studies checked, under half for an unresolved V gene and the rest for unknown reasons. A total of nearly 750,000 clones appear in this sample, roughly 72% of them only once. Of the sample, around 1.8% falls within the top ten clones. The sequencing sample was made of memory CD4+ T cells sorted from blood. The cell subset or site tag for this specimen amounts to: CD45RA-negative fraction. These receptors were taken from a woman aged 25 to 45 in good health.

The chain links TRBV29-1 to TRBJ1-2; D remains ambiguous. CDR3 length equals 11 residues. CDR1 is SQVTM, CDR2 ANQGSEA, per germline. Trimming pared 5 bases from V and 14 bases from J, leaving 18 bases between. The chain's CDR3 is CSVHSEKSLTF. CDR3 DNA: TGCAGCGTTCACTCCGAGAAATCCTTAACCTTC.

This clone came up a few times. This chain links TRBV15 with TRBJ1-1; D is ambiguous. Deletions cut 3 bases from V and 1 base from J, with 15 bases between. The germline V gene has CDR1 LNHNV and CDR2 YYDKDF (reference sequence). The CDR3 length is 16 residues. The CDR3 DNA follows: TGTGCCACCAGCAGGGAACGACCCCTCGAGAACACTGAAGCTTTCTTT. This codes for CATSRERPLENTEAFF.

This clone was recorded a few times. The rearrangement links TRBV28 to TRBJ1-1, with D unresolved. With 1 base removed from V and 0 bases from J, the gap between germline ends came to 6 bases. This CDR3 has 14 amino acids. In germline, CDR1 is MDHEN, CDR2 SYDVKM. The CDR3 bases are TGTGCCAGCAGTTTATTCCGCATGAACACTGAAGCTTTCTTT. Translating gives CASSLFRMNTEAFF.

V is TRBV7-2 and J is TRBJ1-4; 7 bases fit TRBD1. V shed 5 bases, J shed 8 bases, and the junction held 5 bases outside the gene matches. The CDR3 has 13 residues. The germline gives CDR1 SGHTA, CDR2 FQGNSA. The CDR3 loop reads CASSRQGWEKLFF. CDR3 in DNA: TGTGCCAGCAGCAGACAGGGTTGGGAAAAACTGTTTTTT.

This clone was seen a single time. The CDR3 bases are TGTGCCAGCTCACCACCGACAGGGGGCGTGGAGACCCAGTACTTC. Translation gives CASSPPTGGVETQYF. This chain uses TRBV18 with TRBJ2-5; 10 nucleotides agree with TRBD1. The CDR3 is 15 amino acids. Germline V gene data show CDR1 as KGHSH and CDR2 as LQKENI. V shed 0 bases and J 5 bases; nucleotides not matched to a gene: 3. Drawing the rest from reference TRBV18 and TRBJ2-5, the complete variable domain is NAGVMQNPRHLVRRRGQEARLRCSPMKGHSHVYWYRQLPEEGLKFMVYLQKENIIDESGMPKERFSAEFPKEGPSILRIQQVVRGDSAAYFCASSPPTGGVETQYFGPGTRLLVL.

V usage is TRBV19 and J usage is TRBJ2-1; D may correspond to TRBD1 or TRBD2 (5 bases each). The CDR3 has 19 amino acids. V was shortened by 0 bases and J by 0 bases, with 18 bases between the two germline ends. Per germline, CDR1 LNHDA and CDR2 SQIVND (reference sequence). CDR3 coding DNA: TGTGCCAGTAGTATAGATCCCCCGGGGCGCCTGGGCTCCTACAATGAGCAGTTCTTC. This codes for CASSIDPPGRLGSYNEQFF.

The chain uses TRBV4-2 and TRBJ2-1, with 10 bases fitting TRBD2. The length of the CDR3 is 15 residues. Losses at the gene ends were 0 bases for V and 9 bases for J; bases not matched to a gene: 5. From germline, CDR1 is LGHNA and CDR2 YNFKEQ. CDR3 sequence reads: CASSQESGRAVEQFF. CDR3 nucleotides: TGTGCCAGCAGCCAAGAAAGCGGGAGGGCCGTTGAGCAGTTCTTC.

This chain uses TRBV15 with TRBJ2-5; a weak D match, TRBD2 (5 bases). V shed 1 base and J shed 4 bases, with 7 bases lying between them. Germline loops: CDR1 LNHNV, CDR2 YYDKDF (reference sequence). This CDR3 spans 13 amino acids. CDR3: CATSRVSGETQYF. The CDR3 region has the DNA TGTGCCACCAGCAGAGTAAGCGGAGAGACCCAGTACTTC.

In its sample, this clone was seen many times. The rearrangement uses TRBV5-1 and TRBJ2-5, with TRBD2 matching 14 bases. The CDR3 loop spans 16 amino acids. Germline V gene data show CDR1 as SGHRS and CDR2 as YFSETQ. V trimming: 4 bases; J trimming: 4 bases; junction bases outside the gene matches: 6. This CDR3 reads CASSQGLAGGLETQYF. In nucleotides, the CDR3 is TGCGCCAGCAGCCAAGGACTAGCGGGAGGTCTAGAGACCCAGTACTTC.

The chain recombines TRBV9 with TRBJ2-5; 14 bases line up with TRBD2. This CDR3 is built from 18 residues. J lost 0 bases, V lost 4 bases, and 8 bases had no gene match. Per the germline V gene, CDR1 is SGDLS and CDR2 is YYNGEE. Here the CDR3 reads CASSPRTSGRRYQETQYF. In nucleotides, the CDR3 is TGTGCCAGCAGCCCTCGGACTAGCGGGAGGCGGTACCAAGAGACCCAGTACTTC.

This chain links TRBV5-1 with TRBJ2-1; D is ambiguous. With 5 bases removed from V and 5 bases from J, the gap between germline ends came to 11 bases. CDR1 is SGHRS, CDR2 YFSETQ, per germline. The CDR3 loop spans 13 amino acids. Here the CDR3 DNA reads TGCGCCAGCAGGCGTCAGGTTAACAATGAGCAGTTCTTC. This sequence encodes CASRRQVNNEQFF.

The V gene is TRBV5-8, the J gene TRBJ2-7; no reliable D call. Germline values: CDR1 SGHTS, CDR2 YDEGEE. This CDR3 has 11 amino acids. V was clipped by 2 bases and J by 6 bases, with 6 bases between them. CDR3 DNA sequence: TGTGCCAGCAGCTTTCCCTCCGAGCAGTACTTC. Its translation: CASSFPSEQYF.

As regards this clone: This same CDR3 is encoded by further DNA sequences in the sample. The rearrangement links TRBV15 to TRBJ1-1; 8 nucleotides align to TRBD1. With V trimmed by 1 base and J by 1 base, 2 bases remained unmatched. The CDR3 runs 15 residues. Germline-derived CDR1 and CDR2 are LNHNV and YYDKDF (reference sequence). In nucleotides, the CDR3 is TGTGCCACCAGCAGAGGCGGGACAGGGAACACTGAAGCTTTCTTT. As protein: CATSRGGTGNTEAFF.

This rearrangement joins TRBV21-1 to TRBJ2-4; TRBD2 was called by the table and not checked on the DNA. TRBV21-1 is given as a pseudogene. The CDR3 loop spans 16 amino acids. The CDR3 region is CASNPTYFVTKNIQYF. For the CDR3, the DNA is TGTGCCAGCAACCCTACCTATTTTGTAACCAAAAACATTCAGTACTTC.

This clone has a handful of counts. The V gene is TRBV7-9, the J gene TRBJ2-7, with D possibly matching TRBD2 (6 bases). The CDR3 runs to 12 residues. Trimming stripped 5 bases from V and 3 bases from J, with 8 bases between. Per the germline V gene, CDR1 is SEHNR and CDR2 is FQNEAQ (reference sequence). The CDR3 sequence: CASSVGGYEQYF. As DNA, the CDR3 is TGTGCCAGCAGCGTCGGGGGCTACGAGCAGTACTTC.

This chain connects TRBV7-1 to TRBJ2-7; maybe TRBD2 (5 bases). TRBV7-1 is recorded as an ORF, its role being uncertain. The CDR3 extends over 15 amino acids. Trimming left V 4 bases short and J 7 bases short, with 20 bases between. CDR3 nucleotides: TGTGCCAGCAGCTTATTTTCTGGGCCTTCGGGGGAGCAGTACTTC. It encodes CASSLFSGPSGEQYF.

V gene TRBV10-3 combines with J gene TRBJ2-1; no clear D gene. This CDR3 contains 11 residues. Trimming shortened V by 1 base and J by 10 bases, and 5 bases separated the two germline ends. Germline CDR1 is ENHRY and CDR2 is SYGVKD. The CDR3 DNA follows: TGTGCCATCAGTGAGTTTGGGGAGCAGTTCTTC. It yields the protein CAISEFGEQFF.

This clone showed up just a few times. The same CDR3 arises from other DNA sequences in this sample as well. V gene TRBV30 combines with J gene TRBJ2-6, with D tentatively TRBD2 (6 bases). V lost 3 bases to trimming and J lost 4 bases, with 10 bases between them. Germline V CDR1 and CDR2: GTSNPN, SVGIG (reference sequence). The CDR3 extends over 14 amino acids. The CDR3 reads CAWRRDSGANVLTF. The CDR3 DNA sequence: TGTGCCTGGAGACGGGACTCCGGGGCCAACGTCCTGACTTTC. Based on the CDR3 plus reference TRBV30 and TRBJ2-6, the full variable domain is SQTIHQWPATLVQPVGSPLSLECTVEGTSNPNLYWYRQAAGRGLQLLFYSVGIGQISSEVPQNLSASRPQDRQFILSSKKLLLSDSGFYLCAWRRDSGANVLTFGAGSRLTVL.

The chain carries TRBV6-5 and TRBJ1-1; D is possibly TRBD1 (5 bases). This CDR3 is built from 13 residues. The germline V and J ends were trimmed by 6 bases and 1 base, with 9 bases remaining between them. Germline V gene lookup returns CDR1 MNHEY and CDR2 SVGAGI. As DNA, the CDR3 is TGTGCCAGCAGATTAACAGGGAACACTGAAGCTTTCTTT. It codes for CASRLTGNTEAFF.

For this clone: The same CDR3 also results from other DNA sequences found in this sample. The chain joins TRBV19 to TRBJ2-1; 9 nucleotides agree with TRBD1. With V trimmed by 6 bases and J by 2 bases, 2 bases remained unmatched. The CDR3 has 14 residues. Germline CDR1 is LNHDA and CDR2 is SQIVND (reference sequence). The CDR3 DNA reads as TGTGCCAGTAGCCGGGACAGGGCCTACAATGAGCAGTTCTTC. Amino acids: CASSRDRAYNEQFF.

CDR3 DNA: TGTGCCAGCAGCGGACTAGCGGACAATGAGCAGTTCTTC. This encodes CASSGLADNEQFF. V and J are TRBV28 and TRBJ2-1, with 10 bases lining up with TRBD2. This CDR3 is built from 13 residues. Germline V lookup: CDR1 MDHEN, CDR2 SYDVKM. The V and J ends lost 6 bases and 5 bases, in that order; junction bases with no gene match: 1.

Details on this clone: This clone may be a read error of a much larger clone one base away. The chain uses TRBV11-2 and TRBJ2-2; no clear D. Germline V gene data show CDR1 as SGHAT and CDR2 as FQNNGV. Trimming removed 3 bases at V and 3 bases at J, with 2 bases between. CDR3 length: 12 residues. Here the CDR3 DNA reads TGTGCCAGCAGCTTCGACACCGGGGAGCTGTTTTTT. It codes for CASSFDTGELFF.

This chain links TRBV7-2 with TRBJ2-3; D gene unclear. The CDR3 totals 15 residues. Germline CDR1 SGHTA, CDR2 FQGNSA. V lost 6 bases, J lost 5 bases, and 18 bases lay in between. The CDR3 DNA reads TGTGCCAGCAGTCAGGTGGTCCTGCTGATAGATACGCAGTATTTT. Its translation is CASSQVVLLIDTQYF.

The table lists this clone with a count of one. The chain joins TRBV10-2 to TRBJ2-1; TRBD1 matches at 8 bases. Germline values: CDR1 WSHSY, CDR2 SAAADI. V was clipped by 5 bases and J by 12 bases; unmatched bases: 6. The CDR3 has 12 amino acids. The CDR3 nucleotides read TGCGCCAGCAGTCACCTCGGGACAGGGCAGTTCTTC. It translates to CASSHLGTGQFF.

V is TRBV4-2 and J is TRBJ1-4; D not certain. Germline V CDR1 and CDR2: LGHNA, YNFKEQ. The CDR3 totals 13 residues. V was trimmed by 4 bases and J by 8 bases, leaving 11 bases between them. The CDR3 spells CASSLPPEEKLFF. In nucleotides, the CDR3 is TGTGCCAGCAGCCTTCCCCCGGAGGAAAAACTGTTTTTT.

This clone was seen a few times. This same CDR3 is encoded by further DNA sequences in the sample. The V and J genes are TRBV5-1 and TRBJ2-3; 10 nucleotides agree with TRBD1. The V and J ends lost 4 bases and 1 base, in that order; junction bases with no gene match: 3. This CDR3 region has 15 residues. CDR1 is SGHRS, CDR2 YFSETQ, per germline. In nucleotides, the CDR3 is TGCGCCAGCAGCCCCGGGACAGGGGGCACAGATACGCAGTATTTT. Amino acid sequence: CASSPGTGGTDTQYF.

The chain is built from TRBV30 and TRBJ2-3, with D perhaps TRBD1 (6 bases). The CDR3 length is 14 residues. The germline V gene encodes CDR1 GTSNPN and CDR2 SVGIG (reference sequence). Trimming pared 4 bases from V and 4 bases from J, leaving 15 bases between. CDR3 sequence: CAWNRELGSDTQYF. In DNA, the CDR3 is TGTGCCTGGAACAGGGAATTGGGTTCAGATACGCAGTATTTT.